One and the same sample provided the 12 T cell receptor beta chains below, sequenced in a study of tumor and adjacent non-tumor tissue in lung cancer. A modified ARM-PCR protocol with three rounds of nested PCR amplified TCRbeta. TCRdb re-analysed the multiplex PCR reads in MiXCR, keeping a single row per CDR3 protein. Here the sample spans some 97,000 distinct CDR3 sequences, about 62% being singletons. The template was RNA from unsorted bulk tissue. Distant lung tissue was collected more than 3 cm away from the tumor edge. Specimen: distant non-tumor lung tissue. These TCRs come from a man aged 25-40 years with non-small cell lung cancer.

DNA for the CDR3: TGCAGCCTCCCTGGACAGGGGACGAGCTCCTATAATTCACCCCTCCACTTT. Amino acids: CSLPGQGTSSYNSPLHF. This chain joins TRBV20-1 and TRBJ1-6, with TRBD1 matching over 9 bases. CDR1 is DFQATT, CDR2 SNEGSKA, per germline (reference sequence). The CDR3 consists of 17 residues.

In the case of this clonotype: As the CDR3 is not closed by the conserved phenylalanine or tryptophan, this likely results from a read error. No DNA is shown, since the ends of the CDR3 on it are uncertain; the CDR3 is the one TCRdb lists. The V call is TRBV11-2, the J call TRBJ2-1; the table's D call TRBD1 went unverified against the DNA. Germline CDR1 and CDR2: SGHAT and FQNNGV. 15 amino acids form the CDR3, both terminal residues included. The CDR3 region is CASSPWTDHYNEQII.

For this clonotype: No conserved phenylalanine or tryptophan ends this CDR3, so it is likely a read error. J is TRBJ1-5 and V is TRBV4-1; D not certain. Germline CDR1 MGHRA, CDR2 YSYEKL. The CDR3 extends over 15 amino acids. The CDR3 here is CASSQEPKEGQPQHY. The CDR3 DNA sequence: TGCGCCAGCAGTCAAGAACCCAAGGAAGGGCAGCCCCAGCATTAT.

Concerning this clonotype itself: At one boundary the junction diverges from the germline segment, which might be a read error. This sequence joins TRBV29-1 and TRBJ1-2, with no clear D. Germline V gives CDR1 SQVTM, CDR2 ANQGSEA. The CDR3 totals 12 residues. The CDR3 is CSVEDNSYNYTF. CDR3 bases: TGCAGCGTCGAAGATAATAGCTATAACTACACCTTC.

This clonotype appeared a few times. The V and J genes are TRBV11-3 and TRBJ1-4, with 8 bases fitting TRBD1. Looked up from germline, CDR1 is SGHNT and CDR2 is YENEEA. CDR3 length: 17 amino acids. With V trimmed by 4 bases and J by 4 bases, 11 bases remained unmatched. Written as DNA, the CDR3 is TGTGCCAGCAGCTCGTGGACAGGGAGTTCGCTTAATGAAAAACTGTTTTTT. Its protein product is CASSSWTGSSLNEKLFF.

In this sample, this clonotype turned up once. Germline is not matched at one junction end, which may reflect a read error. CDR3 DNA: TGTGCCAGCAGTCCGAACCTTGGTAGGCTACCATCCTACGAGCACTACTTC. Protein: CASSPNLGRLPSYEHYF. This chain connects TRBV12-3 or TRBV12-4 to TRBJ2-7, with unresolved D. This CDR3 is built from 17 residues.

There are many counts of this clonotype. The V call is TRBV6-5, the J call TRBJ1-1; 12 bases agree with TRBD1. Looked up from germline, CDR1 is MNHEY and CDR2 is SVGAGI. V shed 5 bases, J shed 4 bases, and the junction held 8 bases outside the gene matches. The CDR3 has 16 residues. The CDR3 DNA reads TGTGCCAGCAGTCCCGGGACAGGGGGCCGGGGCACTGAAGCTTTCTTT. It encodes CASSPGTGGRGTEAFF.

Of note for this clonotype: One junction end disagrees with the germline gene, perhaps due to a read error. CDR3 DNA: TGTGCCGGCAGCTCCTCGAGGAATCGCTATGAGCAGTACTTC. Translation: CAGSSSRNRYEQYF. The rearrangement links TRBV11-1 to TRBJ2-7; no clear D gene. The CDR3 contains 14 residues. The germline V gene encodes CDR1 SGHAT and CDR2 FQDESV (reference sequence).

With respect to this clonotype: No conserved phenylalanine or tryptophan ends this CDR3, so it is likely a read error. The chain links TRBV20-1 to TRBJ1-5; D ambiguous. V lost 1 base to trimming and J lost 7 bases, with 17 bases between them. CDR1 and CDR2 from the germline V gene are DFQATT and SNEGSKA (reference sequence). The CDR3 covers 15 residues. The CDR3 here is CSARGGGGLHQPQHY. CDR3 coding DNA: TGCAGTGCTAGAGGAGGTGGAGGGCTACACCAGCCCCAGCATTAT.

About this clonotype: At one of its ends the junction is not consistent with the germline gene, which may arise from a read error. The chain is built from TRBV11-2 and TRBJ1-1; TRBD1 matches at 12 bases. The CDR3 runs to 16 residues. Germline V gives CDR1 SGHAT, CDR2 FQNNGV. The chain's CDR3 is CASSHTSGTGGTEAFF. The CDR3 DNA follows: TGTGCCAGCAGCCACACTTCCGGGACAGGGGGCACTGAGGCTTTCTTT.

This clonotype has only a few counts. The rearrangement links TRBV10-2 to TRBJ1-5, with D hard to call. CDR3 length: 12 amino acids. Germline assignment: CDR1 WSHSY and CDR2 SAAADI. V gave up 2 bases and J gave up 4 bases, with 3 bases separating them. The CDR3 DNA reads TGCGCCAGCAGTGAGCGGAATCAGCCCCAGCATTTT. This encodes CASSERNQPQHF.

This clonotype was counted many times. The chain uses TRBV5-6 and TRBJ2-7, with D possibly TRBD1 on 5 matching bases. The CDR3 is made up of 13 amino acids. Trimming cost V 0 bases and J 3 bases, with 7 bases left between them. The germline gives CDR1 SGHDT, CDR2 YYEEEE. The CDR3 region is CASSLVGRYEQYF. The CDR3 DNA reads TGTGCCAGCAGCTTGGTGGGGCGCTACGAGCAGTACTTC.